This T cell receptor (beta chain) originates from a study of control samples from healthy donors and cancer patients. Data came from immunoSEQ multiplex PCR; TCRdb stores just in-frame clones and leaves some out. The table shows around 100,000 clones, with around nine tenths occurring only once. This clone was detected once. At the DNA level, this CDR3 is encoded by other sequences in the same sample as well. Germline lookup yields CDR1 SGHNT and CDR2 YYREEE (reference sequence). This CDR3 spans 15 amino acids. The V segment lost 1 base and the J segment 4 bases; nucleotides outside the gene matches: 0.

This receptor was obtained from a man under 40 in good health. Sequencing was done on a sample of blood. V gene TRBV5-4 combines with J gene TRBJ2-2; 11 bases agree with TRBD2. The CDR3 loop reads CASSLLAGGTGELFF. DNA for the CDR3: TGTGCCAGCAGCTTGCTAGCGGGAGGCACCGGGGAGCTGTTTTTT.